The rows below give T cell receptor beta chains drawn from one sample of a study of regulatory dendritic cells for organ transplantation. Clones were read by immunoSEQ multiplex PCR, and TCRdb kept only the in-frame ones, dropping some. Of 34,000 or so clones in the sample, roughly nine tenths are singletons; the top ten hold about 0.062%. Sequencing was done on a sample of naive CD4+ T cells from blood. These TCRs come from a human donor in good health. CDR3s include the opening cysteine and the closing phenylalanine or tryptophan. The order of the fields is J gene, clone size, V gene, D gene, CDR3 DNA, CDR3 protein. A D gene is named only where the DNA matches it firmly. Clone size appears in some rows only: once, few, many, or a class for an expanded clone.

>TRBJ1-4|.|TRBV21-1|.
TGTGCCACGCGGGGACGGGTTGTTAATGAAAAACTGTTTTTT
CATRGRVVNEKLFF
>TRBJ1-1|.|TRBV6-4|.
TGTGCCAGCAGTGACAGGGAGAACACTGAAGCTTTCTTT
CASSDRENTEAFF
>TRBJ1-3|few|TRBV19|TRBD1
TGTGCCAGTAGTATCGTCGGGACAGGCGTTTCTGGAAACACCATATATTTT
CASSIVGTGVSGNTIYF
>TRBJ1-2|.|TRBV28|.
TGTGCCAGCAGTCGGAGGAGGCAGGGGACCTATGGCTACACCTTC
CASSRRRQGTYGYTF
>TRBJ1-1|.|TRBV6-5|.
TGTGCCAGCAGTTATCAGGGGCCGAACACTGAAGCTTTCTTT
CASSYQGPNTEAFF
>TRBJ1-3|.|TRBV7-9|.
TGTGCCAGCAGCTTACAGGGATTGTTTGGAAACACCATATATTTT
CASSLQGLFGNTIYF
>TRBJ2-5|.|TRBV5-5|TRBD1
TGTGCCAGCAGCTGGGGACAGTTACAAGAGACCCAGTACTTC
CASSWGQLQETQYF
>TRBJ1-5|.|TRBV15|.
TGTGCCACCAGCAGAGTGAGGCAAGATAGCAATCAGCCCCAGCATTTT
CATSRVRQDSNQPQHF
>TRBJ2-3|.|TRBV9|TRBD1
TGTGCCAGCAGCCCCGGGACAGATATGGATACGCAGTATTTT
CASSPGTDMDTQYF
>TRBJ2-1|.|TRBV4-1|TRBD2
TGCGCCAGCAGCCTTCCCACAGGGAGCGGGGGACTTTACAATGAGCAGTTCTTC
CASSLPTGSGGLYNEQFF
>TRBJ1-4|once|TRBV7-9|.
TGTGCCAGCAGCTTATACGCGGGGGGCAGTGAAAAACTGTTTTTT
CASSLYAGGSEKLFF
>TRBJ1-2|once|TRBV19|.
TGTGCCAGTAGTACACCGGGCCCCCTGGGGCACTATGGCTACACCTTC
CASSTPGPLGHYGYTF
>TRBJ2-1|.|TRBV11-3|.
TGTGCCAGCAGCCGGGGACTGAGCGCCTACAATGAGCAGTTCTTC
CASSRGLSAYNEQFF
>TRBJ2-7|.|TRBV6-6|.
TGTGCCAGCAGTGGAGGACGGGGCTACGAGCAGTACTTC
CASSGGRGYEQYF
>TRBJ2-2|.|TRBV7-2|TRBD2
TGTGCCAGCAGCTTGGGGCAACTAGCGGGGCCCACCGGGGAGCTGTTTTTT
CASSLGQLAGPTGELFF
>TRBJ2-6|.|TRBV27|TRBD1
TGTGCCAGCAGTTTGGTGCAGGACAGGGACTTTGGGGCCAACGTCCTGACTTTC
CASSLVQDRDFGANVLTF